A single sample gave rise to the 9 T cell receptor beta chains below, sequenced in a study of post-analysis software for immune sequencing data. Overall study results and limits: Roughly 5 TRBV segments, including TRBV5-6, TRBV5-1 and TRBV20-1, were more frequent in patients than controls.

Unique molecular identifiers featured in each of the TCR beta cDNA libraries. TCRdb itself ran the PCR reads through MiXCR, one entry per CDR3 protein. The data hold hundreds of thousands of distinct CDR3 sequences, with 55% to 70% observed a single time. These receptors' antigens are unknown. What was sequenced was blood. Receptors were obtained from a girl aged 2-10 years with multiple sclerosis.

This clonotype was detected once. The V and J genes are TRBV7-2 and TRBJ2-5; D gene unclear. This CDR3 contains 14 residues. Trimming pared 1 base from V and 2 bases from J, leaving 8 bases between. Looked up from germline, CDR1 is SGHTA and CDR2 is FQGNSA. The DNA for the CDR3 is TGTGCCAGCAGCTTAGTCTCACCGCAAGAGACCCAGTACTTC. It encodes CASSLVSPQETQYF. The full variable domain, with the rest looked up from reference TRBV7-2 and TRBJ2-5, is GAGVSQSPSNKVTEKGKDVELRCDPISGHTALYWYRQSLGQGLEFLIYFQGNSAPDKSGLPSDRFSAERTGGSVSTLTIQRTQQEDSAVYLCASSLVSPQETQYFGPGTRLLVL.

There are a few counts of this clonotype. The V gene is TRBV5-1, the J gene TRBJ2-3, with unresolved D. V was shortened by 0 bases and J by 0 bases, with 8 bases between the two germline ends. This CDR3 comprises 15 residues. Germline V gene data show CDR1 as SGHRS and CDR2 as YFSETQ. DNA of the CDR3: TGCGCCAGCAGCTTGGGGCGCCAGAGCACAGATACGCAGTATTTT. It translates to CASSLGRQSTDTQYF.

This clonotype was counted a single time. The J gene is TRBJ2-1, the V gene TRBV6-1; 8 nucleotides match TRBD2. CDR3 length equals 18 residues. Trimming at V came to 5 bases and at J to 10 bases, leaving 22 bases not matched to a gene. Germline values: CDR1 MNHNS, CDR2 SASEGT. CDR3 sequence reads: CASSPLPGTSPPLEEQFF. The CDR3 DNA sequence: TGTGCCAGCAGTCCCCTACCCGGGACTAGTCCTCCACTTGAGGAGCAGTTCTTC.

This clonotype was seen more than once but under ten times. The rearrangement links TRBV5-1 to TRBJ1-1; the D is unclear. CDR1 is SGHRS, CDR2 YFSETQ, per germline. V was clipped by 5 bases and J by 0 bases, with 8 bases between them. The CDR3 totals 13 residues. CDR3 bases: TGCGCCAGCAGGAGCCAGATGAACACTGAAGCTTTCTTT. Translated, it gives CASRSQMNTEAFF.

There are a few counts of this clonotype. J is TRBJ2-5 and V is TRBV4-1, with D maybe TRBD2 (6 bases). V was shortened by 0 bases and J by 6 bases, with 14 bases between the two germline ends. In germline, CDR1 is MGHRA, CDR2 YSYEKL. CDR3 length equals 15 residues. The CDR3 region is CASSQDLGGAKTQYF. The CDR3 nucleotides are TGCGCCAGCAGCCAAGATTTGGGCGGGGCGAAGACCCAGTACTTC.

The V call is TRBV29-1, the J call TRBJ2-5; TRBD2 might be the D (5 bases). The germline V gene encodes CDR1 SQVTM and CDR2 ANQGSEA. The length of the CDR3 is 13 residues. Trimming stripped 3 bases from V and 1 base from J, with 9 bases between. The CDR3 coding sequence is TGCAGCGTTGAGACTACGGTCCAAGAGACCCAGTACTTC. Encoded protein: CSVETTVQETQYF. Based on the CDR3 plus reference TRBV29-1 and TRBJ2-5, the full variable domain is SAVISQKPSRDICQRGTSLTIQCQVDSQVTMMFWYRQQPGQSLTLIATANQGSEATYESGFVIDKFPISRPNLTFSTLTVSNMSPEDSSIYLCSVETTVQETQYFGPGTRLLVL.

This clonotype was seen a few times. V and J are TRBV12-3 or TRBV12-4 and TRBJ2-5; D uncertain. V was trimmed by 4 bases and J by 3 bases, leaving 9 bases between them. The CDR3 sequence is 13 residues long. The CDR3 loop is CASSSGPEETQYF. For the CDR3, the DNA is TGTGCCAGCAGTTCCGGGCCTGAAGAGACCCAGTACTTC.

The genes are TRBV20-1 and TRBJ2-3; D is perhaps TRBD2 (6 bases). The CDR3 has 14 residues. CDR1 DFQATT and CDR2 SNEGSKA come from the germline V gene (reference sequence). In DNA, the CDR3 is TGCAGCAGCTCCGGAGGCGGGGCGGGGGATACGCAGTATTTT. It is translated as CSSSGGGAGDTQYF.

The chain is built from TRBV3-1 and TRBJ2-3; 10 bases fit TRBD2. This CDR3 is built from 16 residues. With V trimmed by 4 bases and J by 5 bases, 9 bases remained unmatched. Germline values: CDR1 LGHDT, CDR2 YNNKEL (reference sequence). CDR3 DNA sequence: TGTGCCAGCAGCCTTCGTCGGTCTAGCGGGGGAGATACGCAGTATTTT. Encoded protein: CASSLRRSSGGDTQYF.